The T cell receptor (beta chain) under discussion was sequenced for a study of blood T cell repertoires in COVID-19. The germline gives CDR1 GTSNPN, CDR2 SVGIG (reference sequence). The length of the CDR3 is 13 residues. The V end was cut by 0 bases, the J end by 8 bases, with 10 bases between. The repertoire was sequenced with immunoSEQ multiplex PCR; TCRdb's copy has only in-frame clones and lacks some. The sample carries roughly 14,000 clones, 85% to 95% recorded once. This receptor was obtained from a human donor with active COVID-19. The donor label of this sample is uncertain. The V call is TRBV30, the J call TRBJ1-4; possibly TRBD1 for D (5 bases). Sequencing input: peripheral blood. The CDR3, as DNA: TGTGCCTGGAGTGTAGCAGGGCAGGAAAAACTGTTTTTT. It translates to CAWSVAGQEKLFF.